The clone carrying this TCR beta chain was detected a few times. In TCRdb, the 5' RACE reads were re-called with MiXCR into one record per CDR3 protein. The table shows 580,000 or so distinct CDR3 sequences, with 15% to 20% occurring only once. This sample was included in a study of T-cell memory formation after mild COVID-19. The CDR3 contains 15 residues. V lost 3 bases and J lost 6; bases outside the gene matches: 7. The germline gives CDR1 SGDLS, CDR2 YYNGEE. The chain combines TRBV9 with TRBJ2-2, with 8 bases identical to TRBD1. This TCR came from an adult woman who had mild COVID-19 (a few samples of this study predate the infection). Cell type and time point are not known. Sequencing used PBMCs or a T cell subset sorted from them (not recorded which). The CDR3 protein is CASSADRGFAGELFF. The DNA of the CDR3 is TGTGCCAGCAGCGCCGACAGGGGATTCGCCGGGGAGCTGTTTTTT.